This TCR beta chain stems from a study of identical twins. TCRdb analysed the 5' RACE reads with MiXCR anew, one entry per CDR3 protein. This sample has 470,000 or so distinct CDR3 sequences, with 24% found just once. The CDR3 has 16 amino acids. Trimming cost V 8 bases and J 10 bases, with 29 bases left between them. Germline CDR1 and CDR2: ENHRY and SYGVKD. This same sample was also taken into another study, of T cells expressing NK-cell markers.

The sequenced sample was CD4+ T cells sorted from blood. The sequence was obtained from a woman aged 18-29 years in good health. The V and J genes are TRBV10-3 and TRBJ1-1, with D possibly matching TRBD1 (6 bases). The CDR3 DNA sequence: TGTGCCATCCGCGAGGGAGGCCGGGACACCCCAGTTGGAGCTTTCTTT. It yields the protein CAIREGGRDTPVGAFF.